These T cell receptor beta chains were read from a single sample in a study of early T cells in non-severe SARS-CoV-2 infection. TCRdb analysed the 5' RACE reads with MiXCR anew, one entry per CDR3 protein. The sample consists of about 83,000 distinct CDR3 sequences, roughly 13% of them appearing once. Sequencing used whole blood. The receptors come from an adult who was a healthcare worker with PCR-confirmed SARS-CoV-2 infection or an uninfected control (not recorded which). CDR3s include the opening cysteine and the closing phenylalanine or tryptophan. A D gene is named only where the DNA matches it firmly. Only some rows state a clone size, as once, few, many or a class for expanded clones.

d_call | j_call | clone_size | v_call | cdr3_nt | cdr3_aa
NA | TRBJ2-1 | many | TRBV29-1 | TGCAGCGTTGAGTCCGGGGGCAATGAGCAGTTCTTC | CSVESGGNEQFF
TRBD2 | TRBJ2-3 | many | TRBV3-1 | TGTGCCAGCAGCCATTCGGCGGGACTATACACAGATACGCAGTATTTT | CASSHSAGLYTDTQYF
NA | TRBJ1-1 | few | TRBV5-1 | TGCGCCAGCAGCCTGGACATAATGAACACTGAAGCTTTCTTT | CASSLDIMNTEAFF
NA | TRBJ1-1 | few | TRBV18 | TGTGCCAGCTCACCAGCTGAGGGTTCCACTGAAGCTTTCTTT | CASSPAEGSTEAFF
NA | TRBJ1-3 | few | TRBV6-5 | TGTGCCAGCACCCCGGGGCCCCCCGGAAACACCATATATTTT | CASTPGPPGNTIYF
TRBD1 | TRBJ2-7 | many | TRBV5-6 | TGTGCCAGCAGCTTGCTTGATTCGCAGGGGGATGTCCGGGAGCAGTACTTC | CASSLLDSQGDVREQYF
NA | TRBJ2-7 | many | TRBV5-1 | TGCGCCAGCAGCTTGGGCCCGGCGTCCTACGAGCAGTACTTC | CASSLGPASYEQYF
TRBD2 | TRBJ2-1 | many | TRBV20-1 | TGCAGTGCTACCGGGGGGGGCTACAATGAGCAGTTCTTC | CSATGGGYNEQFF
NA | TRBJ2-5 | many | TRBV11-2 | TGTGCCAGCAGCCAGAGAGGGGCTGAGGAAGAGACCCAGTACTTC | CASSQRGAEEETQYF
NA | TRBJ2-7 | NA | TRBV2 | TGTGCCAGCAGTGATGGGCCTTCCTACGAGCAGTACTTC | CASSDGPSYEQYF
TRBD1 | TRBJ2-1 | many | TRBV9 | TGTGCCAGCAGCCCCCGGACAGGGCGGAACAATGAGCAGTTCTTC | CASSPRTGRNNEQFF
NA | TRBJ2-7 | NA | TRBV3-1 | TGTGCCAGCAGCTCATTAGACGAGCAGTACTTC | CASSSLDEQYF
NA | TRBJ2-2 | many | TRBV3-1 | TGTGCCAGCAGCCAAGAGGTCTTCCGGGGTAGAACCGGGGAGCTGTTTTTT | CASSQEVFRGRTGELFF
NA | TRBJ1-1 | NA | TRBV6-5 | TGTGCCAGCAGTTATGCTGGCAGTCTTTCTGAAGCTTTCTTT | CASSYAGSLSEAFF
TRBD2 | TRBJ2-3 | many | TRBV12-3/TRBV12-4 | TGTGCCAGCAGCCAAGGGACTAGCGCCACAGATACGCAGTATTTT | CASSQGTSATDTQYF
NA | TRBJ2-3 | many | TRBV7-8 | TGTGCCAGCAGCTTAAAGCTTAGCACAGATACGCAGTATTTT | CASSLKLSTDTQYF
NA | TRBJ2-7 | NA | TRBV6-6 | TGTGCCAGCAGCCCGTTTTACAAGCAGTACTTC | CASSPFYKQYF
NA | TRBJ1-2 | NA | TRBV11-2 | TGTGCCAGCAGCCTGGAGTACTATGGCTACACCTTC | CASSLEYYGYTF
NA | TRBJ2-3 | NA | TRBV11-2 | TGTGCCAGCAGCGCCACCCGGGCCCCTACAGATACGCAGTATTTT | CASSATRAPTDTQYF